These T cell receptor beta chains were read from a single sample in a study of OX40 agonist ivuxolimab in advanced cancers. Assay used: immunoSEQ multiplex PCR; TCRdb lists only in-frame clones, some missing. The top ten hold 19% of the sample, which has some 45,000 clones, approximately 90% seen once. This specimen was CD4+ or CD8+ T cells sorted from blood, taken in a trial of the OX40 agonist ivuxolimab. Receptor source: an adult with an advanced solid tumor such as melanoma, head and neck, liver or kidney cancer. Each CDR3 is given with its conserved first and last residue. D genes are given only for firm matches. Size is omitted from some rows. Given values are once, few, many or a class for expanded clones.

d_gene	v_gene	j_gene	abundance	CDR3nt	CDR3aa
NA	TRBV19	TRBJ1-1	NA	TGTGCCAGTAGTATGACAGGAAGGGCTGAAGCTTTCTTT	CASSMTGRAEAFF
NA	TRBV7-2	TRBJ2-7	NA	TGTGCCAGCAGCTTAACCCCGGGGGCCCGCGAGCAGTACTTC	CASSLTPGAREQYF
TRBD1	TRBV6-1	TRBJ1-5	NA	TGTGCCAGCAGTGCCCTCGGGACAGGGGTCGTTCAGCCCCAGCATTTT	CASSALGTGVVQPQHF
NA	TRBV28	TRBJ2-1	NA	TGTGCCGGGAGTGGGGGCTCCTACAATGAGCAGTTCTTC	CAGSGGSYNEQFF
NA	TRBV27	TRBJ1-1	NA	TGTGCCAGCAGTGACGGGACTCAATTCCTCACTGAAGCTTTCTTT	CASSDGTQFLTEAFF
TRBD2	TRBV13	TRBJ2-3	NA	TGTGCCAGCAGCTCGGGACTAGCGGGGGCAAGCACAGATACGCAGTATTTT	CASSSGLAGASTDTQYF
TRBD1	TRBV9	TRBJ1-2	few	TGTGCCAGCAGCCCGACTACTTCAGGGGGGCAGGGCTACACCTTC	CASSPTTSGGQGYTF
NA	TRBV4-1	TRBJ2-5	NA	TGCGCCAGCAGCGCGGCCAGGGAGACCCAGTACTTC	CASSAARETQYF
NA	TRBV29-1	TRBJ2-7	NA	TGCAGCGTTGAAATAAGGGTCTCCCTCTACGAGCAGTACTTC	CSVEIRVSLYEQYF
NA	TRBV30	TRBJ1-2	once	TGTGCCTGGAGTCCTTCCGGGGGGGGCGCCCGATATGGCTACACCTTC	CAWSPSGGGARYGYTF
NA	TRBV6-6	TRBJ2-2	NA	TGTGCCAGCAGTTACATCCAGAACACCGGGGAGCTGTTTTTT	CASSYIQNTGELFF
NA	TRBV28	TRBJ2-3	NA	TGTGCCAGCAGGACGCCTACAAGGACGCAGTATTTT	CASRTPTRTQYF
TRBD1	TRBV6-5	TRBJ1-5	NA	TGTGCCAGCAGCTCGACAGGGAGCAATCAGCCCCAGCATTTT	CASSSTGSNQPQHF
TRBD2	TRBV6-6	TRBJ2-7	NA	TGTGCCATTATGGGGGGGAGCTACGAGCAGTACTTC	CAIMGGSYEQYF
NA	TRBV27	TRBJ2-7	NA	TGTGCCAGCTCGGACGGATTACTATACGAGCAGTACTTC	CASSDGLLYEQYF
TRBD1	TRBV4-2	TRBJ1-4	few	TGTGCCAGCAGCCAAGATGGGACAGGGAGAGAAAAACTGTTTTTT	CASSQDGTGREKLFF
NA	TRBV5-1	TRBJ2-7	NA	TGCGCCAGCAGCTCCCTCTACTACGAGCAGTACTTC	CASSSLYYEQYF
NA	TRBV29-1	TRBJ2-7	NA	TGCAGCGTTGAAGATGACAGATACCCCTACGAGCAGTACTTC	CSVEDDRYPYEQYF
TRBD2	TRBV5-6	TRBJ2-7	NA	TGTGCCAGCAGCTGGCTAGCGGGGGACGACGAGCAGTACTTC	CASSWLAGDDEQYF
TRBD2	TRBV7-8	TRBJ2-5	NA	TGTGCCAGCAGCTTATACTCTAGCGGGGGTAAAGAGACCCAGTACTTC	CASSLYSSGGKETQYF
NA	TRBV27	TRBJ2-7	NA	TGTGCCAGCAGTTTAGGGGTAGAGCAGTACTTC	CASSLGVEQYF
NA	TRBV27	TRBJ2-1	NA	TGTGCCAGCAGTTTATCGCCAACAAGGTTGGGGTATGAGCAGTTCTTC	CASSLSPTRLGYEQFF
NA	TRBV5-4	TRBJ2-7	NA	TGTGCCAGCAGCTTGGAACTAGCCGGCTACGAGCAGTACTTC	CASSLELAGYEQYF
NA	TRBV27	TRBJ1-5	NA	TGTGCCAGCAGTCTCCGGGATAGCAATCAGCCCCAGCATTTT	CASSLRDSNQPQHF
TRBD1	TRBV15	TRBJ2-2	NA	TGTGCCACCAGCTCCCGGGACAGACCCGTTTTATTCACCGGGGAGCTGTTTTTT	CATSSRDRPVLFTGELFF
TRBD1	TRBV7-9	TRBJ1-4	NA	TGTGCCAGCAGCCAACCGGGACAGAGGGATGAAAAACTGTTTTTT	CASSQPGQRDEKLFF
NA	TRBV19	TRBJ1-1	NA	TGTGCCAGTAGTATAGGGAACACTGAAGCTTTCTTT	CASSIGNTEAFF
NA	TRBV7-2	TRBJ1-1	NA	TGTGCCAGCAGCCCCTATCTGGGCCAGAGTGAAGCTTTCTTT	CASSPYLGQSEAFF
NA	TRBV2	TRBJ2-3	NA	TGTGCCAGCAGTGAAGGGACCTACTTAACAGATACGCAGTATTTT	CASSEGTYLTDTQYF
NA	TRBV7-9	TRBJ2-3	NA	TGTGCCAGCAGCTTAGGTCTGAGCACAGATACGCAGTATTTT	CASSLGLSTDTQYF
NA	TRBV21-1	TRBJ1-5	once	TGTGCCAGCAGCAAAGGGGGGACAGGAAGGGTGGATCAGCCCCAGCATTTT	CASSKGGTGRVDQPQHF
NA	TRBV7-6	TRBJ2-1	NA	TGTGCCAGCAGCTTACGAGCCGGGGCAGCAAACAATGAGCAGTTCTTC	CASSLRAGAANNEQFF
TRBD1	TRBV13	TRBJ2-7	NA	TGTGCCAGCAGTTTTCAGGGGGCCTACGAGCAGTACTTC	CASSFQGAYEQYF
NA	TRBV7-6	TRBJ2-5	NA	TGTGCCAGCAGCTTAGTGTACACCCGAATGGAGACCCAGTACTTC	CASSLVYTRMETQYF
NA	TRBV6-4	TRBJ2-3	NA	TGTGCCAGCAGTGACGTGAGCACAGATACGCAGTATTTT	CASSDVSTDTQYF
NA	TRBV30	TRBJ2-5	NA	TGTGCCTGGAGTGCCGGGGGACAGACCCAGTACTTC	CAWSAGGQTQYF
TRBD2	TRBV10-2	TRBJ2-5	NA	TGCGCCAGCAGTGAGTCCGCGGGGGGGCAAGAGACCCAGTACTTC	CASSESAGGQETQYF
NA	TRBV28	TRBJ2-5	NA	TGTGCCAGCAGTTTAGAGGGGGTAGGACTAGACAAAGAGACCCAGTACTTC	CASSLEGVGLDKETQYF
NA	TRBV19	TRBJ1-1	few	TGTGCCAGTAGTATAGCGAGAGGCGCTGAAGCTTTCTTT	CASSIARGAEAFF
TRBD2	TRBV9	TRBJ2-2	NA	TGTGCCAGCAGCGAACCCCAAGGGACTAGCGGGAGTATCGCCGGGGAGCTGTTTTTT	CASSEPQGTSGSIAGELFF
NA	TRBV5-1	TRBJ2-5	NA	TGCGCCAGCAGCTGGGGTCAAGAGACCCAGTACTTC	CASSWGQETQYF
NA	TRBV5-6	TRBJ1-1	NA	TGTGCCAGCAGCTTCCCCGGGAACACTGAAGCTTTCTTT	CASSFPGNTEAFF
TRBD1	TRBV5-1	TRBJ1-2	NA	TGCGCCAGCAGCTTGGAGACAGGGTCCGGCTACACCTTC	CASSLETGSGYTF
NA	TRBV2	TRBJ2-7	NA	TGTGCCAGCAGTGAAGGGACAATCTACGAGCAGTACTTC	CASSEGTIYEQYF
NA	TRBV4-2	TRBJ2-1	NA	TGTGCCAGCAGCTATGACGTCAATGAGCAGTTCTTC	CASSYDVNEQFF
NA	TRBV27	TRBJ1-4	NA	TGTGCCAGCAGCGCTGACAGGCGAGGAGAAAAACTGTTTTTT	CASSADRRGEKLFF
TRBD1	TRBV11-2	TRBJ2-7	medium-sized	TGTGCCAGCAGCTTAGCCCAGGGGGCTCACGAGCAGTACTTC	CASSLAQGAHEQYF
NA	TRBV6-1	TRBJ1-4	NA	TGTGCCAGCAGGAGGGAAAATGAAAAACTGTTTTTT	CASRRENEKLFF
TRBD2	TRBV5-5	TRBJ2-1	NA	TGTGCCAGCAGCTTGGCGGGACTAGTAGTAACCAATGAGCAGTTCTTC	CASSLAGLVVTNEQFF
TRBD1	TRBV7-9	TRBJ2-2	NA	TGTGCCAGCAGCTTATCTAAGACAGGGGGAACCGGGGAGCTGTTTTTT	CASSLSKTGGTGELFF
TRBD2	TRBV30	TRBJ2-3	NA	TGTGCCTGCACCGGGACTAGTGGGGGATATACGCAGTATTTT	CACTGTSGGYTQYF
NA	TRBV11-3	TRBJ2-7	NA	TGTGCCAGCAGCTACTATGCCGGGGGCGAGCAGTACTTC	CASSYYAGGEQYF
TRBD1	TRBV11-2	TRBJ1-2	NA	TGTGCCAGCAGCCATGGGACAGACAACTATGGCTACACCTTC	CASSHGTDNYGYTF
NA	TRBV28	TRBJ2-5	NA	TGTGCCAGCACCCAGGAGAGTGCCCAAGAGACCCAGTACTTC	CASTQESAQETQYF